The 14 T cell receptor beta chains presented below share a single source sample, sequenced in a study of blood T cell repertoires in COVID-19. Here immunoSEQ multiplex PCR was the method, and the copy in TCRdb shows in-frame clones only, minus some. The sample lists roughly 220,000 clones; around three quarters were seen once. Sequenced material: peripheral blood. These receptors were collected from a woman aged 70 to 79 with acute or convalescent COVID-19.

CDR3 sequence: CASSSPVTQYF. CDR3 sequence (DNA): TGTGCCAGCAGTTCCCCGGTGACCCAGTACTTC. The J gene is TRBJ2-5, the V gene TRBV28, with unresolved D. This CDR3 comprises 11 residues. Germline V CDR1 and CDR2: MDHEN, SYDVKM. V lost 4 bases and J lost 7, with 7 bases in between.

V usage is TRBV6-5 and J usage is TRBJ2-2; 12 bases are a match to TRBD2. The CDR3 has 15 residues. J was trimmed by 7 bases and V by 6 bases; bases with no gene match: 6. Germline V lookup: CDR1 MNHEY, CDR2 SVGAGI. CDR3 nucleotide sequence: TGTGCCAGCAGCCGACTAGCGGGAGAGGGCGGGGAGCTGTTTTTT. It encodes CASSRLAGEGGELFF.

This clone was counted a few times. The V and J genes are TRBV5-1 and TRBJ2-7; a weak D match, TRBD1 (5 bases). Germline assignment: CDR1 SGHRS and CDR2 YFSETQ. The length of the CDR3 is 15 residues. The V end lost 2 bases, the J end lost 3 bases, and 15 bases lay between the germline ends. This CDR3 reads CASSLNQGSGYEQYF. The CDR3 DNA reads TGCGCCAGCAGCTTAAATCAGGGTTCCGGCTACGAGCAGTACTTC.

The chain joins TRBV6-5 to TRBJ1-4; 7 nucleotides match TRBD1. The J segment lost 7 bases and the V segment lost 5 bases, leaving 4 bases of the junction unmatched. CDR1 is MNHEY, CDR2 SVGAGI, per germline. This CDR3 spans 13 amino acids. The CDR3 is CASSRQGVEKLFF. The DNA for the CDR3 is TGTGCCAGCAGTAGACAGGGTGTTGAAAAACTGTTTTTT.

The chain links TRBV9 to TRBJ2-1; D unclear. This CDR3 comprises 14 residues. V was shortened by 0 bases and J by 5 bases, with 9 bases between the two germline ends. The germline V gene encodes CDR1 SGDLS and CDR2 YYNGEE. CDR3 bases: TGTGCCAGCAGCGTAGCTAGTAGACACAATGAGCAGTTCTTC. It translates to CASSVASRHNEQFF.

The chain has TRBV4-2 and TRBJ2-1, with TRBD2 identical over 8 bases. CDR1 is LGHNA, CDR2 YNFKEQ, per germline. CDR3 length: 16 amino acids. V lost 4 bases, J lost 3 bases, and 8 bases stayed unmatched. The CDR3 loop reads CASSRGLAESYNEQFF. CDR3 bases: TGTGCCAGCAGCCGAGGACTAGCAGAGAGCTACAATGAGCAGTTCTTC.

CDR3 DNA sequence: TGTGCCAGCAGCTCAGGGGGCGCAGATACGCAGTATTTT. Translating gives CASSSGGADTQYF. The chain has TRBV28 and TRBJ2-3; 8 positions match TRBD1. This CDR3 has 13 amino acids. Germline lookup yields CDR1 MDHEN and CDR2 SYDVKM. V was pared by 6 bases and J by 4 bases, with 3 bases of the junction left unmatched. Looking up the rest from reference TRBV28 and TRBJ2-3 gives the full variable domain: DVKVTQSSRYLVKRTGEKVFLECVQDMDHENMFWYRQDPGLGLRLIYFSYDVKMKEKGDIPEGYSVSREKKERFSLILESASTNQTSMYLCASSSGGADTQYFGPGTRLTVL.

The chain couples TRBV20-1 to TRBJ2-5; no definite D call. There are 11 residues in the CDR3. With 3 bases removed from V and 2 bases from J, the gap between germline ends came to 4 bases. Germline CDR1 DFQATT, CDR2 SNEGSKA (reference sequence). The CDR3: CSASSQETQYF. The CDR3 bases are TGCAGTGCTAGTTCTCAAGAGACCCAGTACTTC.

The chain is built from TRBV28 and TRBJ1-2; maybe TRBD1 (6 bases). Germline values: CDR1 MDHEN, CDR2 SYDVKM. The V end was cut by 3 bases, the J end by 6 bases, with 11 bases between. The CDR3 is 13 residues long. CDR3 sequence: CASSLNRVDGYTF. Here the CDR3 DNA reads TGTGCCAGCAGTTTGAACAGGGTGGATGGCTACACCTTC.

Here the CDR3 DNA reads TGTGCCAGCTCACGTGTCGGGACTAGCGGGTTCGGCTACGAGCAGTACTTC. It translates to CASSRVGTSGFGYEQYF. V gene TRBV18 combines with J gene TRBJ2-7; 12 bases fit TRBD2. The germline CDR1 and CDR2 sequences are KGHSH and LQKENI. Losses at the gene ends were 4 bases for V and 3 bases for J; bases not matched to a gene: 10. This CDR3 contains 17 residues.

This chain uses TRBV28 with TRBJ1-1; TRBD1 matches at 7 bases. This CDR3 comprises 12 residues. V shed 5 bases, J shed 7 bases, and the junction held 4 bases outside the gene matches. Germline V gives CDR1 MDHEN, CDR2 SYDVKM. CDR3 residues: CASSPGQYEAFF. In DNA form, the CDR3 reads TGTGCCAGCAGTCCGGGACAGTATGAAGCTTTCTTT.

This clone was found a few times. This chain uses TRBV11-2 with TRBJ1-4; D not certain. Germline V CDR1 and CDR2: SGHAT, FQNNGV. Trimming left V 5 bases short and J 0 bases short, with 10 bases between. The CDR3 has 15 amino acids. CDR3 coding DNA: TGTGCCAGCAGCCTGCCAGGTGCAACTAATGAAAAACTGTTTTTT. It translates to CASSLPGATNEKLFF. Full variable domain (rest looked up from reference TRBV11-2 and TRBJ1-4): EAGVAQSPRYKIIEKRQSVAFWCNPISGHATLYWYQQILGQGPKLLIQFQNNGVVDDSQLPKDRFSAERLKGVDSTLKIQPAKLEDSAVYLCASSLPGATNEKLFFGSGTQLSVL.

This clone was found once. The gene calls are TRBV5-1 and TRBJ2-1; D is perhaps TRBD2 (6 bases). V lost 0 bases and J 15 bases, leaving 22 bases between the germline ends. The CDR3 runs 15 residues. Germline V CDR1 and CDR2: SGHRS, YFSETQ. DNA of the CDR3: TGCGCCAGCAGCTTGGCCCCTAGGGTAGCGGCTCAGAGGTTCTTC. Amino acid sequence: CASSLAPRVAAQRFF. Supplemented by reference TRBV5-1 and TRBJ2-1, the full variable domain reads KAGVTQTPRYLIKTRGQQVTLSCSPISGHRSVSWYQQTPGQGLQFLFEYFSETQRNKGNFPGRFSGRQFSNSRSEMNVSTLELGDSALYLCASSLAPRVAAQRFFGPGTRLTVL.

The rearrangement joins TRBV12-3 or TRBV12-4 to TRBJ2-5, with D possibly matching TRBD1 (5 bases). Trimming pared 3 bases from V and 2 bases from J, leaving 7 bases between. The CDR3 consists of 13 residues. The CDR3 loop is CASSFNRQETQYF. In DNA form, the CDR3 reads TGTGCCAGCAGTTTTAACAGGCAAGAGACCCAGTACTTC.